These 22 T cell receptor beta chains share one sample of origin, sequenced in a study of T cells after yellow fever vaccination (dated by TCRdb to 2018 to 2020). The library came from 5' RACE. Sequencing was performed on an Illumina HiSeq 2500. TCRdb reworked the public reads: Q25 trimming with fastp, MiXCR clone assembly, productive beta chains retained. Rows are combined by CDR3 protein, so each entry shows the most common genes and DNA. In this sample the table shows some 300,000 distinct CDR3 sequences, approximately 8% of which occur a single time. The biggest ten clones account for 15% to 20% of the sample. Read against the paper, the sample's treatment or condition label means: live attenuated yellow fever vaccine strain. The sample was PBMCs, taken approximately 47 days after the first yellow fever vaccination. Receptors originate from a man in his late teens or twenties who received the YFV17D yellow fever vaccine.

The genes are TRBV7-9 and TRBJ2-5; D is possibly TRBD1 (7 bases). V was pared by 3 bases and J by 3 bases, with 8 bases between. The CDR3 spans 13 residues. Germline CDR1 reads SEHNR; CDR2 reads FQNEAQ (reference sequence). The CDR3 sequence is CASSFRGEETQYF. In nucleotides, the CDR3 is TGTGCCAGCAGCTTCAGGGGGGAAGAGACCCAGTACTTC.

This clonotype appeared many times. J is TRBJ2-3 and V is TRBV7-8; D not certain. Germline CDR1 reads SGHVS; CDR2 reads FQNEAQ. With 1 base removed from V and 3 bases from J, the gap between germline ends came to 17 bases. The CDR3 has 17 amino acids. The CDR3 DNA follows: TGTGCCAGCAGCTTAGTTACAGACATGTTGAAGACAGATACGCAGTATTTT. As protein: CASSLVTDMLKTDTQYF.

V is TRBV10-3 and J is TRBJ2-7; D ambiguous. The V end was cut by 5 bases, the J end by 1 base, with 15 bases between. The CDR3 loop spans 15 amino acids. Germline CDR1 ENHRY, CDR2 SYGVKD. The CDR3 sequence is CAISSLSSGSYEQYV. The CDR3 region has the DNA TGTGCCATCAGTTCTCTGTCTTCAGGTTCCTACGAGCAGTACGTC.

V is TRBV6-5 and J is TRBJ2-1, with unresolved D. With 2 bases removed from V and 1 base from J, the gap between germline ends came to 9 bases. Germline CDR1 and CDR2: MNHEY and SVGAGI. The CDR3 runs to 15 residues. The CDR3 DNA sequence: TGTGCCAGCAGTTACCCTAGGTGGTCCTACAATGAGCAGTTCTTC. It specifies CASSYPRWSYNEQFF.

In its sample, this clonotype was seen many times. The chain recombines TRBV18 with TRBJ1-1; no clear D gene. The germline gives CDR1 KGHSH, CDR2 LQKENI. V was pared by 3 bases and J by 2 bases, with 7 bases between. The CDR3 extends over 13 amino acids. CDR3 sequence (DNA): TGTGCCAGCTCACCTCAGAGTAACACTGAAGCTTTCTTT. Its translation: CASSPQSNTEAFF.

This clonotype was seen only a few times. The rearrangement joins TRBV7-2 to TRBJ2-7; D gene ambiguous. The CDR3 runs 14 residues. Trimming removed 5 bases at V and 6 bases at J, with 17 bases between. The germline V gene encodes CDR1 SGHTA and CDR2 FQGNSA. The DNA of the CDR3 is TGTGCCAGCAGCAAACCTCCAGGCGGCTCCGAGCAGTACTTC. This translates into CASSKPPGGSEQYF.

V usage is TRBV3-1 and J usage is TRBJ1-2; D is undetermined. The CDR3 loop spans 14 amino acids. Germline assignment: CDR1 LGHDT and CDR2 YNNKEL (reference sequence). The V end was cut by 4 bases, the J end by 4 bases, with 13 bases between. CDR3 loop: CASSPRILIYGYTF. In nucleotides, the CDR3 is TGTGCCAGCAGCCCCCGGATACTTATCTATGGCTACACCTTC. Together with reference TRBV3-1 and TRBJ1-2, the CDR3 gives the full variable domain: DTAVSQTPKYLVTQMGNDKSIKCEQNLGHDTMYWYKQDSKKFLKIMFSYNNKELIINETVPNRFSPKSPDKAHLNLHINSLELGDSAVYFCASSPRILIYGYTFGSGTRLTVV.

This clonotype was counted only a few times. The chain uses TRBV27 and TRBJ2-7; D gene unclear. CDR1 is MNHEY, CDR2 SMNVEV, per germline (reference sequence). The CDR3 contains 11 residues. V shed 3 bases and J shed 5 bases, with 5 bases lying between them. Here the CDR3 reads CASSFGDEQYV. CDR3 in DNA: TGTGCCAGCAGTTTTGGCGACGAGCAGTACGTC.

CDR3 sequence (DNA): TGTGCCAGCAGTGAAGGGGACAAATTCACAGATACGCAGTATTTT. It yields the protein CASSEGDKFTDTQYF. The chain has TRBV6-1 and TRBJ2-3; D may be TRBD1 (6 bases). Germline CDR1 and CDR2: MNHNS and SASEGT. Between the trimmed V and J ends, which lost 1 base and 2 bases, there was a span of 10 bases. The CDR3 has 15 residues.

This clonotype was detected only a few times. The rearrangement links TRBV20-1 to TRBJ2-3, with D maybe TRBD2 (6 bases). Trimming removed 0 bases from V and 3 bases from J, with 13 bases in between. Germline values: CDR1 DFQATT, CDR2 SNEGSKA (reference sequence). The CDR3 is 15 residues long. CDR3 DNA sequence: TGCAGTGCTAGAGATTTGGGCGGAGGGACAGATACGCAGTATTTT. Residues: CSARDLGGGTDTQYF.

This clonotype was seen a handful of times. V is TRBV7-2 and J is TRBJ2-5; D gene uncertain. The CDR3 is 14 amino acids. V was cut by 0 bases and J by 4 bases, with 9 bases left in between. Germline V gene sequence: CDR1 SGHTA, CDR2 FQGNSA. This CDR3 reads CASSLAPARETQYF. The CDR3 nucleotides are TGTGCCAGCAGCTTAGCGCCAGCTCGAGAGACCCAGTACTTC. The full variable domain, completed using reference TRBV7-2 and TRBJ2-5, is GAGVSQSPSNKVTEKGKDVELRCDPISGHTALYWYRQSLGQGLEFLIYFQGNSAPDKSGLPSDRFSAERTGGSVSTLTIQRTQQEDSAVYLCASSLAPARETQYFGPGTRLLVL.

This clonotype was detected only a few times. J is TRBJ2-7 and V is TRBV11-2; 8 bases map to TRBD2. The CDR3 totals 19 residues. The J segment lost 2 bases and the V segment lost 5 bases, leaving 20 bases of the junction unmatched. Germline loops: CDR1 SGHAT, CDR2 FQNNGV. The CDR3 DNA reads as TGTGCCAGCAGCCCGCCGCTAGGGAGGGGGACTAGTGGGGCCTACGAGCAGTACTTC. Encoded protein: CASSPPLGRGTSGAYEQYF.

This clonotype was seen a handful of times. V usage is TRBV7-9 and J usage is TRBJ2-3; TRBD1 agrees at 12 bases. Unmatched junction bases numbered 3, after V lost 0 bases and J lost 5 bases. Germline CDR1 SEHNR, CDR2 FQNEAQ (reference sequence). This CDR3 contains 16 residues. In DNA, the CDR3 is TGTGCCAGCAGCTTAGCGGGGACAGGGGGCATAGATACGCAGTATTTT. Translated, it gives CASSLAGTGGIDTQYF.

The chain has TRBV19 and TRBJ1-2; no clear D. Germline V lookup: CDR1 LNHDA, CDR2 SQIVND (reference sequence). The CDR3 length is 13 residues. Trimming took off 3 bases at V and 3 bases at J, with 8 bases between the two ends. For the CDR3, the DNA is TGTGCCAGTAGTATCCGTTTTGACTATGGCTACACCTTC. It yields the protein CASSIRFDYGYTF.

This clonotype turned up a few times. This rearrangement joins TRBV7-9 to TRBJ2-1, with a weak D call TRBD1 (6 bases). The germline gives CDR1 SEHNR, CDR2 FQNEAQ (reference sequence). Trimming took off 5 bases at V and 0 bases at J, with 14 bases between the two ends. CDR3 length equals 16 residues. The chain's CDR3 is CASSPRTVRSYNEQFF. In DNA, the CDR3 is TGTGCCAGCAGCCCCCGGACAGTTCGCTCCTACAATGAGCAGTTCTTC.

This clonotype has just a few counts. The chain couples TRBV6-6 to TRBJ1-4; D is possibly TRBD1 (6 bases). In germline, CDR1 is MNHNY, CDR2 SVGAGI (reference sequence). This CDR3 spans 13 amino acids. V lost 10 bases and J lost 1, with 10 bases in between. The chain's CDR3 is CAIKGGTNEKLFF. The CDR3 DNA reads TGTGCCATCAAAGGGGGAACTAATGAAAAACTGTTTTTT.

The CDR3 coding sequence is TGTGCCAGCAGCTCCGTAGCGGGGGGGACCACAGATACGCAGTATTTT. It translates to CASSSVAGGTTDTQYF. The chain combines TRBV9 with TRBJ2-3, with TRBD2 matching 11 bases. Germline-derived CDR1 and CDR2 are SGDLS and YYNGEE. The CDR3 is made up of 16 amino acids. V lost 4 bases and J lost 2; bases outside the gene matches: 6.

This chain joins TRBV27 and TRBJ1-6; D is perhaps TRBD1 (5 bases). The CDR3 extends over 11 amino acids. Trimming left V 5 bases short and J 14 bases short, with 10 bases between. Germline V gene sequence: CDR1 MNHEY, CDR2 SMNVEV (reference sequence). CDR3 DNA: TGTGCCAGCAGTCTCCTAGGGGCCCTCCACTTT. Its protein product is CASSLLGALHF.

Comments on this clonotype: At one end the junction does not follow the germline gene, possibly because of a read error. The chain joins TRBV12-3 or TRBV12-4 to TRBJ2-3; TRBD1 is a possible D gene (5 bases). This CDR3 has 16 residues. The CDR3 region has the DNA TGTGCCAGCAGTTTAGAAACAGGCCCGGGCACACATACGCAGTATTTT. This sequence encodes CASSLETGPGTHTQYF.

This clonotype was detected a few times. In nucleotides, the CDR3 is TGCAGTGCTAGAGTGTCAGGCAGGGGGAGAATTAGCAATCAGCCCCAGCATTTT. As protein: CSARVSGRGRISNQPQHF. The chain uses TRBV20-1 and TRBJ1-5; 7 bases align to TRBD1. The germline gives CDR1 DFQATT, CDR2 SNEGSKA (reference sequence). The CDR3 is 18 amino acids. V trimming: 1 base; J trimming: 0 bases; junction bases outside the gene matches: 12.

The chain employs TRBV7-9 and TRBJ2-3; a possible D gene is TRBD1 (6 bases). The CDR3 runs to 14 residues. Germline loops: CDR1 SEHNR, CDR2 FQNEAQ (reference sequence). Trimming cost V 7 bases and J 1 base, with 12 bases left between them. The CDR3 sequence is CASTGVIGTDTQYF. Here the CDR3 DNA reads TGTGCCAGCACAGGGGTGATCGGCACAGATACGCAGTATTTT.

This chain connects TRBV6-6 to TRBJ2-7, with D unresolved. CDR3 length: 11 amino acids. CDR1 is MNHNY and CDR2 is SVGAGI in the germline V gene (reference sequence). V lost 8 bases and J lost 3, with 8 bases in between. The CDR3 sequence is CASRQHYEQYV. CDR3 in DNA: TGTGCCAGCCGGCAGCACTACGAGCAGTACGTC.